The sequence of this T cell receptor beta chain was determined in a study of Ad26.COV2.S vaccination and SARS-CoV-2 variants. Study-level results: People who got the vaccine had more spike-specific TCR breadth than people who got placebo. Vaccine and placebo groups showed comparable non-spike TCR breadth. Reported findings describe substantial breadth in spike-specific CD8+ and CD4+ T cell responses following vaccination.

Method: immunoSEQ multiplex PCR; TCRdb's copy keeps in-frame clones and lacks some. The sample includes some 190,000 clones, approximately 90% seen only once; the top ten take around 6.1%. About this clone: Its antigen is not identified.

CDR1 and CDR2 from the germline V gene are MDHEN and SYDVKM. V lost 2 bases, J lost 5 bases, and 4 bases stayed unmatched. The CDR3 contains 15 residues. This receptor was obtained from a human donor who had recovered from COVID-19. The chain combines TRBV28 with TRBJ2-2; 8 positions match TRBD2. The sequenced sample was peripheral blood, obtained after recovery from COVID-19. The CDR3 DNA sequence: TGTGCCAGCAGTTTAAGCGGGGGCCCAACCGGGGAGCTGTTTTTT. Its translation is CASSLSGGPTGELFF. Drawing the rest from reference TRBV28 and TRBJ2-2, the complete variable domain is DVKVTQSSRYLVKRTGEKVFLECVQDMDHENMFWYRQDPGLGLRLIYFSYDVKMKEKGDIPEGYSVSREKKERFSLILESASTNQTSMYLCASSLSGGPTGELFFGEGSRLTVL.